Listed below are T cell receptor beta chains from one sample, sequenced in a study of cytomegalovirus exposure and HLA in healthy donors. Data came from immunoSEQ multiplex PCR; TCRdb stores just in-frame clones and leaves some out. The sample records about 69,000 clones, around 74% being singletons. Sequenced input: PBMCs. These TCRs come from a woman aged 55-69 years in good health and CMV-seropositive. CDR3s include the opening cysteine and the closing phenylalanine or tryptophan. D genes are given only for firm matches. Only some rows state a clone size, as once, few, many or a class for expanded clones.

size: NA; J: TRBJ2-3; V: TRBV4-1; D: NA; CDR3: CASSQGEADTQYF; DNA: TGCGCCAGCAGCCAAGGGGAGGCGGATACGCAGTATTTT
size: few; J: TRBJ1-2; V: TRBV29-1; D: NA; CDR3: CSVFPSKVKTGSMDGYTF; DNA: TGCAGCGTCTTCCCCAGCAAGGTGAAGACAGGTTCCATGGATGGCTACACCTTC
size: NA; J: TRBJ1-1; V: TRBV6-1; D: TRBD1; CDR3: CASRGQVGNTDAFF; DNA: TGTGCCAGCAGAGGACAGGTCGGGAACACTGACGCTTTCTTT
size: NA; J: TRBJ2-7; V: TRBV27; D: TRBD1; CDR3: CASSGTDSYEQYF; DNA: TGTGCCAGCAGTGGGACAGACTCCTACGAGCAGTACTTC
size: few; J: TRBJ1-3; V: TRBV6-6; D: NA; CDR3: CASSYGEGYNTIYF; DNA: TGTGCCAGCAGTTACGGGGAGGGATACAACACCATATATTTT
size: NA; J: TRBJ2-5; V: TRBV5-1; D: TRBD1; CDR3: CASSLEGGKETQYF; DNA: TGCGCCAGCAGCTTGGAAGGGGGCAAGGAGACCCAGTACTTC
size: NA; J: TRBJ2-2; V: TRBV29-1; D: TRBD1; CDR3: CSTQTGAGELFF; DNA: TGCAGCACCCAAACAGGGGCCGGGGAGCTGTTTTTT
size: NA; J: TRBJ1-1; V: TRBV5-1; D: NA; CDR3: CASTLDSPRNTEAFF; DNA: TGCGCCAGCACCCTGGACAGCCCCCGGAACACTGAAGCTTTCTTT
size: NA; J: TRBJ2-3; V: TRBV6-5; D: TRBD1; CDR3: CASSKQGFRTDTQYF; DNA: TGTGCCAGCAGTAAACAGGGGTTCCGCACAGATACGCAGTATTTT
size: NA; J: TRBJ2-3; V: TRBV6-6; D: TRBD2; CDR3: CASRTSGGTSTDTQYF; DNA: TGTGCCAGCAGGACTAGCGGGGGGACTAGCACAGATACGCAGTATTTT
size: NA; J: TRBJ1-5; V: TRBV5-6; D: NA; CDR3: CASSFIGDYSNQPQHF; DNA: TGTGCCAGCAGCTTCATAGGGGACTATAGCAATCAGCCCCAGCATTTT
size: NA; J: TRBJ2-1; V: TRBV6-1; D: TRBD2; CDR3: CASSVSGGHNNEQFF; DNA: TGTGCCAGCAGTGTCTCGGGGGGGCACAACAATGAGCAGTTCTTC
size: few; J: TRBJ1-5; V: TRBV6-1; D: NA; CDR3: CASSEWPVYSNQPQHF; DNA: TGTGCCAGCAGTGAATGGCCAGTGTATAGCAATCAGCCCCAGCATTTT
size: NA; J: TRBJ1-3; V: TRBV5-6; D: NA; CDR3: CASSLGRLAGNTIYF; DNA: TGTGCCAGCAGCCTAGGACGACTAGCTGGAAACACCATATATTTT
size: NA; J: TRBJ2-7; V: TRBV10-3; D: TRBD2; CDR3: CAVGSAGRPYEQYF; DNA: TGTGCCGTCGGGTCAGCGGGACGTCCCTACGAGCAGTACTTC
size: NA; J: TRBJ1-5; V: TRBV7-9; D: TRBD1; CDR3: CSSSSNRGGYNQPQHF; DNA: TGTTCCAGCAGCTCCAACAGGGGCGGATACAATCAGCCCCAGCATTTT
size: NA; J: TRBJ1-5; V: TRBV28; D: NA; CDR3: CASSPERVNQPQHF; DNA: TGTGCCAGCAGCCCGGAGAGGGTGAATCAGCCCCAGCATTTT
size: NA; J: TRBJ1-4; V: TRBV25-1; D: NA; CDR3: CASSDGRKLFF; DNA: TGTGCCAGCAGTGATGGGAGAAAACTGTTTTTT
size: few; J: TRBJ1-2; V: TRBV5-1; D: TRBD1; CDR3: CASRVGDSNNYGYTF; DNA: TGCGCCAGCAGGGTCGGGGACAGCAATAACTATGGCTACACCTTC
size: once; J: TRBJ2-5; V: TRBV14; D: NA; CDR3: CASSQDPWGRGTQYF; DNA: TGTGCCAGCAGCCAAGATCCTTGGGGCAGAGGGACCCAGTACTTC
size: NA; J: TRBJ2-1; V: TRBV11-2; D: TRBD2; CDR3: CASRGLAGREDMREQFF; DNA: TGTGCCAGCAGGGGACTAGCGGGGAGGGAAGACATGCGTGAGCAGTTCTTC
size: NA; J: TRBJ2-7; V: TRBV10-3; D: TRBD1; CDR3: CAITDTRQGDYEQYF; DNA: TGTGCCATCACCGATACTCGACAGGGCGATTACGAGCAGTACTTC
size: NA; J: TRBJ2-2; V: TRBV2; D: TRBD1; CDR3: CASSGTGGIAGELFF; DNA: TGTGCCAGCAGCGGGACAGGGGGAATAGCCGGGGAGCTGTTTTTT
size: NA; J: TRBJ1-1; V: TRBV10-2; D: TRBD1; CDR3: CASTRTGMNTEAFF; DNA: TGCGCCAGCACCCGGACAGGGATGAACACTGAAGCTTTCTTT
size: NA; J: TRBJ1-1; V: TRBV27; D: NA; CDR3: CASKSQRANTEAFF; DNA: TGTGCCAGCAAGAGCCAGAGGGCGAACACTGAAGCTTTCTTT
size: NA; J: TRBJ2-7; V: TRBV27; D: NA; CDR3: CASSFRTSYEQYF; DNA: TGTGCCAGCAGTTTCCGGACTTCCTACGAGCAGTACTTC
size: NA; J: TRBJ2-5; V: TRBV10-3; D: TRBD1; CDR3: CAISDHGQGWAQYF; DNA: TGTGCCATCAGTGATCACGGACAGGGATGGGCCCAGTACTTC
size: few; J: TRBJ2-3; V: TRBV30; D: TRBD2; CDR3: CASERGSNTDTQYF; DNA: TGTGCCTCCGAGCGGGGGTCTAACACAGATACGCAGTATTTT